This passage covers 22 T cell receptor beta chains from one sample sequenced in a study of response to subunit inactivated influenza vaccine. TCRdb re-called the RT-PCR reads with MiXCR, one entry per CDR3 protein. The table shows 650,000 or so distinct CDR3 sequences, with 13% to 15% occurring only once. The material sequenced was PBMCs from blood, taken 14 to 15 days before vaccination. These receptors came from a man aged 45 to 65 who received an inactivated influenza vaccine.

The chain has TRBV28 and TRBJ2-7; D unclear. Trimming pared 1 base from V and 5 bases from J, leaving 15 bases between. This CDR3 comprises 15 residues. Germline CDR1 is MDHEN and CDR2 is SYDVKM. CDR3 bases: TGTGCCAGCAGTTTATTTGACGCCCCAGGCCACGAGCAGTACTTC. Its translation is CASSLFDAPGHEQYF.

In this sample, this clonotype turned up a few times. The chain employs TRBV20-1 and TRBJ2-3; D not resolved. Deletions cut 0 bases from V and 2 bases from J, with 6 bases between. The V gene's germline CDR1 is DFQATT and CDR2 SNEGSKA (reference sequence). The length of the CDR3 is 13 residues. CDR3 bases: TGCAGTGCTAGAGACGCCACCACAGATACGCAGTATTTT. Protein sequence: CSARDATTDTQYF.

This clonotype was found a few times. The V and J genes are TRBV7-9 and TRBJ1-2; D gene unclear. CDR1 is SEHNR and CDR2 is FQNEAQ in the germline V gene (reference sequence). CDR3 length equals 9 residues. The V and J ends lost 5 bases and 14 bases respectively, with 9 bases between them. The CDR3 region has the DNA TGTGCCAGCAGCGAAGCTAAGACCTTC. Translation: CASSEAKTF.

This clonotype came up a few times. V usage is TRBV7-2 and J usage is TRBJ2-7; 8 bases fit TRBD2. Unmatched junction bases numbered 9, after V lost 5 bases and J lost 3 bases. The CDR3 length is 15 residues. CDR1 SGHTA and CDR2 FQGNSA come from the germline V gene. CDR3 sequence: CASSLTSSGHYEQYF. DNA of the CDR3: TGTGCCAGCAGCCTTACGTCTAGCGGGCACTACGAGCAGTACTTC. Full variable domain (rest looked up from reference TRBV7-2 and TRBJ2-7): GAGVSQSPSNKVTEKGKDVELRCDPISGHTALYWYRQSLGQGLEFLIYFQGNSAPDKSGLPSDRFSAERTGGSVSTLTIQRTQQEDSAVYLCASSLTSSGHYEQYFGPGTRLTVT.

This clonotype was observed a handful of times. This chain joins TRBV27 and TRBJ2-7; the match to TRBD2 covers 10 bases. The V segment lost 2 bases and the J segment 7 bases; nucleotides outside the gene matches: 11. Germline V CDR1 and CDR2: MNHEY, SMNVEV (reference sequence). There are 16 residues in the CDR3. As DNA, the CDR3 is TGTGCCAGCAGTTTAAGATTTACTAGCGGGATAGTTGAGCAGTACTTC. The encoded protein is CASSLRFTSGIVEQYF.

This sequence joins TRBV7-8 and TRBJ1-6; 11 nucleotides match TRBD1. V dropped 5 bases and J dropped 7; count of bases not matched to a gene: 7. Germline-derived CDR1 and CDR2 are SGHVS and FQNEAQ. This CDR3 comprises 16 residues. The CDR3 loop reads CASSQQGQGVNSPLHF. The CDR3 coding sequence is TGTGCCAGCAGCCAACAGGGACAGGGGGTGAATTCACCCCTCCACTTT.

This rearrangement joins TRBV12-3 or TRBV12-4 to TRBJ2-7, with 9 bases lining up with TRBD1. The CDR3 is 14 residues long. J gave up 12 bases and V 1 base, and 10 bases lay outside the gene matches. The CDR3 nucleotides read TGTGCCAGCAGTTTAGACGGCGGCGGGACAGGGCTGTACTTC. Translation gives CASSLDGGGTGLYF.

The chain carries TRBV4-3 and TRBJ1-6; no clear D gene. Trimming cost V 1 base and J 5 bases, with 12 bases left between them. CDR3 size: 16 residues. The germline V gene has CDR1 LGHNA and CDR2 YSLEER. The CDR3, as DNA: TGCGCCAGCAGCCAAGTGGGTTCGCGACATAATTCACCCCTCCACTTT. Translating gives CASSQVGSRHNSPLHF.

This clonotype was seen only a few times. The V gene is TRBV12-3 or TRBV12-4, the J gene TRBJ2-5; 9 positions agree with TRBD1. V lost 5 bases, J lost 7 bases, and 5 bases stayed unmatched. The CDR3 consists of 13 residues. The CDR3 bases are TGTGCCAGCAGTACGGGACAGGGTGGGACCCAGTACTTC. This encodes CASSTGQGGTQYF.

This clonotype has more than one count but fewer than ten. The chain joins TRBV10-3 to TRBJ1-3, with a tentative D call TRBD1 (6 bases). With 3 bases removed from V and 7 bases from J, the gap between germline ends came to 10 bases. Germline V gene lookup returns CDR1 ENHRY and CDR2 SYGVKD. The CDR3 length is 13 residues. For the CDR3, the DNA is TGTGCCATCAGTGATGGGACACCTAACACCATATATTTT. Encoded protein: CAISDGTPNTIYF.

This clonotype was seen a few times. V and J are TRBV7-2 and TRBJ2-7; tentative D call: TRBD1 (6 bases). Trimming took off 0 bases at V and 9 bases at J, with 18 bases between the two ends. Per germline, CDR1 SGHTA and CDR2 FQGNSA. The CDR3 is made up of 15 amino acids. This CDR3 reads CASSLAGAAPRWQYF. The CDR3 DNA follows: TGTGCCAGCAGCTTAGCGGGGGCTGCTCCTCGGTGGCAGTACTTC.

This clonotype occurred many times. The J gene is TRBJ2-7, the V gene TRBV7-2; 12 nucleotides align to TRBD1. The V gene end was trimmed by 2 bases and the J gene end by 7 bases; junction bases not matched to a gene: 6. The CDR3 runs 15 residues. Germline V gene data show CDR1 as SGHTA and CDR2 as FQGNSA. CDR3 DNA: TGTGCCAGCAGCTTAACGGGGACAGGGGGCGGGGAGCAGTACTTC. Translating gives CASSLTGTGGGEQYF.

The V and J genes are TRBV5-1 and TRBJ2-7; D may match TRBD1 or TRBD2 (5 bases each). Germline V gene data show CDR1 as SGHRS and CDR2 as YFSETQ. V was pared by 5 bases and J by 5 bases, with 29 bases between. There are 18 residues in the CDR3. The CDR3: CASRGPSFGDAALNEQYF. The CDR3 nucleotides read TGCGCCAGCAGAGGCCCTAGTTTTGGGGACGCAGCCCTCAACGAGCAGTACTTC.

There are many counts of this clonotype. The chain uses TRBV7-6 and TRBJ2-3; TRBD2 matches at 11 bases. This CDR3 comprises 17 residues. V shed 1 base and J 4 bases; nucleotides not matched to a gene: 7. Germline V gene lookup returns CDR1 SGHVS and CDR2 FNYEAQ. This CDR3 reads CASSLVLAGVGADTQYF. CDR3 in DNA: TGTGCCAGCAGCTTAGTACTAGCGGGAGTAGGGGCAGATACGCAGTATTTT.

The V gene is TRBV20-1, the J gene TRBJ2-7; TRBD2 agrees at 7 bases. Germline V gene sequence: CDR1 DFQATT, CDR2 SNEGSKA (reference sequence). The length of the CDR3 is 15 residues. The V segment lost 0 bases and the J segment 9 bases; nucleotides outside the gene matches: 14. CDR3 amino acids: CSARETPGTIPRQYF. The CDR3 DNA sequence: TGCAGTGCTAGAGAGACTCCCGGGACTATCCCGAGGCAGTACTTC.

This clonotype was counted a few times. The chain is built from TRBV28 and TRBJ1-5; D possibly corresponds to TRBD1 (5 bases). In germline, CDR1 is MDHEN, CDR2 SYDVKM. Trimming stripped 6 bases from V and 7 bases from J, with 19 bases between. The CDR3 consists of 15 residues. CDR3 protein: CASRLSGNPRQPQHF. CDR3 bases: TGTGCCAGCAGGCTATCAGGGAATCCCAGGCAGCCCCAGCATTTT.

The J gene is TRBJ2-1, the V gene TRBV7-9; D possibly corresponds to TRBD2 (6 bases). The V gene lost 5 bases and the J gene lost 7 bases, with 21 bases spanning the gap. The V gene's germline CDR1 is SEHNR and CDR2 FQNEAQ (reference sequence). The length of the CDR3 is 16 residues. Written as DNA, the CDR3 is TGTGCCAGCAGCCGCCGACTAGGTCGGAGTAAAAATGAGCAGTTCTTC. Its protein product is CASSRRLGRSKNEQFF.

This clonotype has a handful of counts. DNA for the CDR3: TGCAGTGCTAGAGAGGGACTAGCGGGGCTCCCAAGCACAGATACGCAGTATTTT. It encodes CSAREGLAGLPSTDTQYF. The V gene is TRBV20-1, the J gene TRBJ2-3; TRBD2 agrees at 13 bases. Per germline, CDR1 DFQATT and CDR2 SNEGSKA (reference sequence). This CDR3 has 18 residues. V lost 0 bases to trimming and J lost 0 bases; unmatched junction nucleotides: 6.

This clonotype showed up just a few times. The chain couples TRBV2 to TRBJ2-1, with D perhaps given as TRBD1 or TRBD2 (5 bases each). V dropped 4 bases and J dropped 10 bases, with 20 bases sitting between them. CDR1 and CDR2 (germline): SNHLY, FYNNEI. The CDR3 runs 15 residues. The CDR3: CASSGGWPLIAEQFF. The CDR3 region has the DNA TGTGCCAGCAGTGGGGGGTGGCCCCTCATTGCGGAGCAGTTCTTC.

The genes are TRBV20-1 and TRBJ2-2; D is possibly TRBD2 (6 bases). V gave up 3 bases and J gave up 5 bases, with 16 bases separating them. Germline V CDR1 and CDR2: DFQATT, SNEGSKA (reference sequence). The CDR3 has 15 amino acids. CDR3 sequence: CSASSGRPTTGELFF. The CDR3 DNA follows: TGCAGTGCTAGTAGTGGGAGGCCGACAACCGGGGAGCTGTTTTTT.

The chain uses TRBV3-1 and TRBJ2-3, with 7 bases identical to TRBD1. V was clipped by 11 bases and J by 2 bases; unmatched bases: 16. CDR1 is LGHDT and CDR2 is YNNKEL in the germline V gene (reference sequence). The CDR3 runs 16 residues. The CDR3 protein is CASCQGRGGYTDTQYF. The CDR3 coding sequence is TGTGCCTCCTGCCAAGGCAGAGGGGGCTACACAGATACGCAGTATTTT.

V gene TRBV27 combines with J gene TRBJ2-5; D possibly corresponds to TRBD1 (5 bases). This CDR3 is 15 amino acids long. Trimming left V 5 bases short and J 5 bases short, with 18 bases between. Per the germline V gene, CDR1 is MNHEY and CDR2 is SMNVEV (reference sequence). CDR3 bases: TGTGCCAGCAGTCGAATCGACAGATTTAGGGAGACCCAGTACTTC. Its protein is CASSRIDRFRETQYF.